This T cell receptor (beta chain) was captured in a study of PD-1 blockade in classical Hodgkin lymphoma. Study at large: Nivolumab 3 mg/kg was given intravenously every 2 weeks.

Findings and limits, study-wide: Complete responders had baseline diversity similar to newly diagnosed patients. Nivolumab initiation under 1 year post-ASCT meant exclusion.

Only in-frame clones appear in the TCRdb table, and some are missing; sequencing was by immunoSEQ multiplex PCR. The sample consists of 40,000 to 50,000 clones, approximately 90% of them appearing once. For this clone: Its specificity is unknown.

Brentuximab vedotin exposure varied, and every patient relapsed after autologous stem cell transplantation. This CDR3 has 15 residues. V shed 0 bases and J 8 bases; nucleotides not matched to a gene: 10. CDR1 is SNHLY and CDR2 is FYNNEI in the germline V gene. This clonotype was obtained from a human donor with classical Hodgkin lymphoma. Sequences were derived from peripheral blood mononuclear cells (PBMCs), sampled before the second cycle of nivolumab. V is TRBV2 and J is TRBJ2-7, with 7 bases matching TRBD1. The CDR3 sequence: CASSEAELTGAKQYF. In nucleotides, the CDR3 is TGTGCCAGCAGTGAAGCGGAACTTACAGGGGCGAAGCAGTACTTC. Filled out from reference TRBV2 and TRBJ2-7, the complete variable domain reads EPEVTQTPSHQVTQMGQEVILRCVPISNHLYFYWYRQILGQKVEFLVSFYNNEISEKSEIFDDQFSVERPDGSNFTLKIRSTKLEDSAMYFCASSEAELTGAKQYFGPGTRLTVT.